The 32 T cell receptor beta chains reported below all come from one sample, sequenced in a study of OX40 agonist ivuxolimab in advanced cancers. The table came from immunoSEQ multiplex PCR; TCRdb's copy has only in-frame clones and leaves some out. The sample gives some 40,000 clones, roughly 92% of which show up once; 20% to 25% is in the top ten. The sample in question was CD4+ or CD8+ T cells sorted from blood, obtained in a trial of the OX40 agonist ivuxolimab. The origin of the receptors is an adult with an advanced solid tumor such as melanoma, head and neck, liver or kidney cancer.

The CDR3 DNA sequence: TGTGCCAGCAGTTCCGGATTGGAGACGGATACGCAGTATTTT. Translating it yields CASSSGLETDTQYF. The chain carries TRBV27 and TRBJ2-3; the D is unclear. The CDR3 sequence is 14 residues long. Germline CDR1 is MNHEY and CDR2 is SMNVEV (reference sequence). Trimming cost V 4 bases and J 6 bases, with 14 bases left between them.

V is TRBV28 and J is TRBJ2-5; 7 bases agree with TRBD1. This CDR3 comprises 15 residues. Trimming cost V 5 bases and J 5 bases; bases outside gene matches: 11. CDR1 is MDHEN, CDR2 SYDVKM, per germline. The DNA for the CDR3 is TGTGCCAGCAGTCGGCACCGAACAGGGGCCGAGACCCAGTACTTC. This codes for CASSRHRTGAETQYF.

The chain is built from TRBV28 and TRBJ1-5, with a tentative D call TRBD1 (5 bases). The CDR3 runs to 15 residues. The V gene's germline CDR1 is MDHEN and CDR2 SYDVKM. The V end was cut by 3 bases, the J end by 9 bases, with 18 bases between. The CDR3 coding sequence is TGTGCCAGCAGTTTTTATAAGGGGATGAGGTGGCCCCAGCATTTT. Protein: CASSFYKGMRWPQHF.

The chain is built from TRBV6-5 and TRBJ2-4, with TRBD2 identical over 9 bases. Germline V gene data show CDR1 as MNHEY and CDR2 as SVGAGI. This CDR3 contains 15 residues. V shed 4 bases, J shed 1 base, and the junction held 2 bases outside the gene matches. In nucleotides, the CDR3 is TGTGCCAGCAGTTTAGCGGGAGCGGCCAAAAACATTCAGTACTTC. Its protein product is CASSLAGAAKNIQYF.

The rearrangement uses TRBV10-3 and TRBJ2-2, with TRBD2 as a possible D gene (5 bases). The ends were cut back, 7 bases at V and 3 bases at J, with 6 bases in the middle. The CDR3 runs 12 residues. The germline gives CDR1 ENHRY, CDR2 SYGVKD. The CDR3 protein is CAIKRDTGELFF. For the CDR3, the DNA is TGTGCCATCAAGAGGGACACCGGGGAGCTGTTTTTT.

The table lists this clone with a count of one. V and J are TRBV30 and TRBJ2-2, with 15 bases matching TRBD2. The V gene's germline CDR1 is GTSNPN and CDR2 SVGIG (reference sequence). This CDR3 spans 16 amino acids. V was pared by 3 bases and J by 5 bases, with 4 bases of the junction left unmatched. The CDR3 here is CAWRGLAGGRTGELFF. The CDR3 nucleotides read TGTGCCTGGAGGGGACTAGCGGGAGGTAGGACCGGGGAGCTGTTTTTT. The variable domain in full, completed from reference TRBV30 and TRBJ2-2, reads SQTIHQWPATLVQPVGSPLSLECTVEGTSNPNLYWYRQAAGRGLQLLFYSVGIGQISSEVPQNLSASRPQDRQFILSSKKLLLSDSGFYLCAWRGLAGGRTGELFFGEGSRLTVL.

J is TRBJ2-7 and V is TRBV11-2; TRBD1 might be the D (6 bases). V was shortened by 3 bases and J by 3 bases, with 6 bases between the two germline ends. The CDR3 totals 12 residues. From germline, CDR1 is SGHAT and CDR2 FQNNGV. The CDR3 nucleotides are TGTGCCAGCAGCTTCAGGGGCTACGAGCAGTACTTC. Protein sequence: CASSFRGYEQYF.

The chain carries TRBV5-8 and TRBJ2-7; TRBD1 aligns across 11 bases. The length of the CDR3 is 12 residues. V lost 9 bases, J lost 4 bases, and 3 bases stayed unmatched. Germline CDR1 SGHTS, CDR2 YDEGEE. CDR3 sequence: CATGTGGYEQYF. The CDR3 bases are TGTGCCACCGGGACAGGGGGGTACGAGCAGTACTTC.

The rearrangement links TRBV6-5 to TRBJ2-7; TRBD2 matches at 9 bases. V trimming: 4 bases; J trimming: 12 bases; junction bases outside the gene matches: 13. The CDR3 loop spans 14 amino acids. Per germline, CDR1 MNHEY and CDR2 SVGAGI. The CDR3 here is CASSSPSGGRARYF. The CDR3 coding sequence is TGTGCCAGCAGTTCACCTAGTGGCGGGAGGGCCAGGTACTTC.

The V and J genes are TRBV2 and TRBJ2-1, with 9 bases lining up with TRBD1. Germline CDR1 SNHLY, CDR2 FYNNEI. The CDR3 runs 15 residues. V trimming: 3 bases; J trimming: 5 bases; junction bases outside the gene matches: 5. CDR3 bases: TGTGCCAGCAGTGATTACAGGGGGCTAAACAATGAGCAGTTCTTC. It translates to CASSDYRGLNNEQFF.

This chain connects TRBV6-1 to TRBJ2-1, with unresolved D. From germline, CDR1 is MNHNS and CDR2 SASEGT. The CDR3 sequence is 16 residues long. V lost 2 bases to trimming and J lost 2 bases, with 13 bases between them. CDR3 residues: CASSELHAGPYNEQFF. CDR3 sequence (DNA): TGTGCCAGCAGTGAATTGCACGCAGGCCCCTACAATGAGCAGTTCTTC.

The chain carries TRBV6-5 and TRBJ2-2; TRBD1 matches 10 bases. Per germline, CDR1 MNHEY and CDR2 SVGAGI. J lost 4 bases, V lost 0 bases, and 2 bases had no gene match. This CDR3 has 16 amino acids. CDR3 region: CASSYSGTGATGELFF. CDR3 nucleotide sequence: TGTGCCAGCAGTTACTCGGGGACAGGGGCCACCGGGGAGCTGTTTTTT.

The V call is TRBV6-1, the J call TRBJ2-7, with 8 bases fitting TRBD2. The CDR3 contains 17 residues. V dropped 3 bases and J dropped 1; count of bases not matched to a gene: 11. Germline V gene data show CDR1 as MNHNS and CDR2 as SASEGT. In DNA, the CDR3 is TGTGCCAGCAGTGAGGGACTAGTATACCATGATTCCTACGAGCAGTACTTC. Translated: CASSEGLVYHDSYEQYF.

This chain links TRBV4-1 with TRBJ2-7; TRBD2 aligns across 10 bases. Germline lookup yields CDR1 MGHRA and CDR2 YSYEKL. The junction had 6 bases not matched to a gene; V was cut back by 6 bases and J by 4 bases. The CDR3 length is 14 residues. The CDR3 reads CASRGTSEQYEQYF. CDR3 DNA: TGCGCCAGCAGAGGGACTAGCGAGCAATACGAGCAGTACTTC.

V gene TRBV19 combines with J gene TRBJ1-5; D might be TRBD1 (6 bases). This CDR3 comprises 12 residues. Germline values: CDR1 LNHDA, CDR2 SQIVND (reference sequence). Trimming cost V 8 bases and J 4 bases, with 9 bases left between them. The CDR3, as DNA: TGTGCCAGTGTACAGGGAAATCAGCCCCAGCATTTT. Protein product: CASVQGNQPQHF.

This clone was found a few times. The rearrangement links TRBV29-1 to TRBJ1-1; D unclear. CDR1 is SQVTM and CDR2 is ANQGSEA in the germline V gene. Deletions cut 3 bases from V and 3 bases from J, with 11 bases between. The CDR3 length is 13 residues. CDR3: CSVDGAIYTEAFF. The CDR3 nucleotides are TGCAGCGTTGATGGAGCCATCTACACTGAAGCTTTCTTT.

The J gene is TRBJ1-4, the V gene TRBV15, with D perhaps TRBD1 (5 bases). This CDR3 contains 12 residues. The V gene lost 8 bases and the J gene lost 3 bases, with 7 bases spanning the gap. Germline lookup yields CDR1 LNHNV and CDR2 YYDKDF (reference sequence). The CDR3 spells CATSGPNEKLFF. The CDR3 nucleotides read TGTGCCACCTCAGGGCCTAATGAAAAACTGTTTTTT. Full variable domain (missing parts from reference TRBV15 and TRBJ1-4): DAMVIQNPRYQVTQFGKPVTLSCSQTLNHNVMYWYQQKSSQAPKLLFHYYDKDFNNEADTPDNFQSRRPNTSFCFLDIRSPGLGDTAMYLCATSGPNEKLFFGSGTQLSVL.

The chain carries TRBV11-1 and TRBJ2-2; D gene ambiguous. V lost 2 bases, J lost 6 bases, and 1 base lay in between. CDR1 is SGHAT and CDR2 is FQDESV in the germline V gene (reference sequence). This CDR3 spans 11 amino acids. The CDR3 protein is CASSLSGELFF. CDR3 in DNA: TGTGCCAGCAGCTTATCCGGGGAGCTGTTTTTT.

This clone was counted once. The J gene is TRBJ2-2, the V gene TRBV11-2, with D unclear. The V and J ends lost 5 bases and 8 bases respectively, with 6 bases between them. The CDR3 has 11 amino acids. Germline V gene data show CDR1 as SGHAT and CDR2 as FQNNGV. CDR3 in amino acids: CASSPTGELFF. The CDR3 DNA sequence: TGTGCCAGCAGCCCTACTGGGGAGCTGTTTTTT.

This clone appeared once. V is TRBV27 and J is TRBJ2-7, with 8 positions matching TRBD2. Losses at the gene ends were 5 bases for V and 0 bases for J; bases not matched to a gene: 3. The V gene's germline CDR1 is MNHEY and CDR2 SMNVEV (reference sequence). The CDR3 covers 14 residues. The CDR3 protein is CASSVTSGSYEQYF. The CDR3 nucleotides read TGTGCCAGCAGTGTCACTAGCGGCTCCTACGAGCAGTACTTC.

This chain connects TRBV7-9 to TRBJ1-1; no reliable D call. This CDR3 is built from 16 residues. Trimming pared 1 base from V and 0 bases from J, leaving 12 bases between. From germline, CDR1 is SEHNR and CDR2 FQNEAQ (reference sequence). DNA of the CDR3: TGTGCCAGCAGCTTAGGGGTGGTGCAGCTGAACACTGAAGCTTTCTTT. Protein: CASSLGVVQLNTEAFF.

As concerns this clone: Other DNA sequences within the sample encode an identical CDR3. This chain uses TRBV4-1 with TRBJ1-5; no clear D. The CDR3 sequence is 13 residues long. Trimming stripped 1 base from V and 4 bases from J, with 5 bases between. CDR1 is MGHRA, CDR2 YSYEKL, per germline. The CDR3 protein is CASSQGPNQPQHF. As DNA, the CDR3 is TGCGCCAGCAGCCAAGGTCCAAATCAGCCCCAGCATTTT.

V is TRBV28 and J is TRBJ2-5; no clear D gene. Between the trimmed V and J ends, which lost 1 base and 0 bases, there was a span of 15 bases. This CDR3 region has 17 residues. From germline, CDR1 is MDHEN and CDR2 SYDVKM. CDR3 region: CASSLLGSPVNQETQYF. The CDR3, as DNA: TGTGCCAGCAGTTTATTGGGGTCCCCAGTTAACCAAGAGACCCAGTACTTC.

The chain recombines TRBV7-2 with TRBJ2-7; a possible D gene is TRBD2 (6 bases). V lost 4 bases, J lost 3 bases, and 13 bases lay in between. This CDR3 has 14 residues. The germline gives CDR1 SGHTA, CDR2 FQGNSA. The CDR3 coding sequence is TGTGCCAGCAGCTCATCGGGGGTCCTCTACGAGCAGTACTTC. Translated, it gives CASSSSGVLYEQYF.

The CDR3 nucleotides read TGTGCCAGCAGTACGGGGACAGGGTTAAGACATGAGCAGTTCTTC. As protein: CASSTGTGLRHEQFF. V and J are TRBV6-5 and TRBJ2-1; TRBD1 agrees at 9 bases. CDR1 MNHEY and CDR2 SVGAGI come from the germline V gene. CDR3 length: 15 residues. V lost 5 bases to trimming and J lost 8 bases; unmatched junction nucleotides: 10.

This clone was seen only once. This chain joins TRBV28 and TRBJ2-5; D unresolved. In germline, CDR1 is MDHEN, CDR2 SYDVKM. V lost 5 bases to trimming and J lost 2 bases, with 12 bases between them. The CDR3 has 14 residues. The CDR3 loop is CASSQPRGQETQYF. The CDR3 DNA reads as TGTGCCAGCAGTCAGCCGCGAGGTCAAGAGACCCAGTACTTC.

The rearrangement links TRBV7-6 to TRBJ1-2, with D maybe TRBD1 (5 bases). CDR1 is SGHVS, CDR2 FNYEAQ, per germline. The CDR3 totals 15 residues. Trimming left V 5 bases short and J 6 bases short, with 19 bases between. The CDR3 DNA sequence: TGTGCCAGCAGCCCAGAGAGCCTCGGGGGGGATGGCTACACCTTC. Its translation: CASSPESLGGDGYTF.

The chain links TRBV6-5 to TRBJ2-2, with TRBD2 matching over 8 bases. The CDR3 extends over 14 amino acids. Germline V gene lookup returns CDR1 MNHEY and CDR2 SVGAGI. V was clipped by 6 bases and J by 6 bases; unmatched bases: 6. The CDR3 here is CASSSGGVAGELFF. For the CDR3, the DNA is TGTGCCAGCAGCTCGGGGGGGGTTGCCGGGGAGCTGTTTTTT.

V and J are TRBV18 and TRBJ1-3; D not certain. CDR1 and CDR2 from the germline V gene are KGHSH and LQKENI. Between the trimmed V and J ends, which lost 3 bases and 9 bases, there was a span of 12 bases. The CDR3 is 13 amino acids. The CDR3 protein is CASSPSQGPTIYF. The CDR3 bases are TGTGCCAGCTCACCTTCCCAAGGACCCACCATATATTTT.

V usage is TRBV7-3 and J usage is TRBJ2-3; D may be TRBD1 (6 bases). In germline, CDR1 is SGHTA, CDR2 FQGTGA. V lost 5 bases to trimming and J lost 4 bases, with 16 bases between them. The CDR3 sequence is 15 residues long. The CDR3 spells CASSPARDIADTQYF. The CDR3 DNA is TGTGCCAGCAGCCCCGCCAGGGACATTGCAGATACGCAGTATTTT.

The chain employs TRBV25-1 and TRBJ2-7; D ambiguous. Germline V gene data show CDR1 as MGHDK and CDR2 as SYGVNS. Trimming cost V 7 bases and J 7 bases, with 8 bases left between them. The CDR3 runs to 10 residues. CDR3 nucleotides: TGTGCCAGCACTGGGCGGGAGCAGTACTTC. It encodes CASTGREQYF.

The chain uses TRBV10-3 and TRBJ1-3; 9 nucleotides agree with TRBD1. J was trimmed by 5 bases and V by 4 bases; bases with no gene match: 15. The germline V gene has CDR1 ENHRY and CDR2 SYGVKD. This CDR3 region has 18 residues. CDR3 coding DNA: TGTGCCATCAGTGTAGTTAACAGGGGGCGCGGGTTAAGAAACACCATATATTTT. As protein: CAISVVNRGRGLRNTIYF.